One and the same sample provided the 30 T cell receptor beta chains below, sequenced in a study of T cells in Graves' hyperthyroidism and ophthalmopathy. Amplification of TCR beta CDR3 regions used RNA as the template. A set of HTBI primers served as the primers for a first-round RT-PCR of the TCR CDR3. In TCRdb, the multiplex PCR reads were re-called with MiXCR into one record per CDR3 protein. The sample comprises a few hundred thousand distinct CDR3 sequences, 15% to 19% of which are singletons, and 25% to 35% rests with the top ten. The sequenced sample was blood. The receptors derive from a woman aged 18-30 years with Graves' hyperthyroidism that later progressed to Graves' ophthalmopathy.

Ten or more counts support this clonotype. The CDR3 is CATITTTAEGRGKNIQYF. The CDR3 bases are TGTGCCACCATAACCACGACGGCGGAGGGTAGAGGCAAAAACATTCAGTACTTC. V usage is TRBV24-1 and J usage is TRBJ2-4; D perhaps matches TRBD2 (6 bases). V was trimmed by 8 bases and J by 3 bases, leaving 25 bases between them. This CDR3 contains 18 residues. Germline CDR1 is KGHDR and CDR2 is SFDVKD.

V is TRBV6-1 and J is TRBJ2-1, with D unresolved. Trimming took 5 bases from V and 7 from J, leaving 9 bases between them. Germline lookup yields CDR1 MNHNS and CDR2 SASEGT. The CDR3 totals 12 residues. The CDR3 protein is CASSPGPNEQFF. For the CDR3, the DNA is TGTGCCAGCAGTCCCGGACCGAATGAGCAGTTCTTC.

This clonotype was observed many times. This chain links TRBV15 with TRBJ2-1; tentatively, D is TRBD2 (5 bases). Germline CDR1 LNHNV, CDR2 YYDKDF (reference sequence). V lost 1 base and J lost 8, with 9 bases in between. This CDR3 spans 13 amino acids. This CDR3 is CATSRVLGDEQFF. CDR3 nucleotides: TGTGCCACCAGCAGAGTTTTGGGAGATGAGCAGTTCTTC. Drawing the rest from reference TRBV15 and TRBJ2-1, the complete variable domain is DAMVIQNPRYQVTQFGKPVTLSCSQTLNHNVMYWYQQKSSQAPKLLFHYYDKDFNNEADTPDNFQSRRPNTSFCFLDIRSPGLGDTAMYLCATSRVLGDEQFFGPGTRLTVL.

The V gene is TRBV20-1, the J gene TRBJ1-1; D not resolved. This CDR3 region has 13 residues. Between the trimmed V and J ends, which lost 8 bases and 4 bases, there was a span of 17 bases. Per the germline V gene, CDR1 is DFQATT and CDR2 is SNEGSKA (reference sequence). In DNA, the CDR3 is TGCAGTCAAGAACAGTGGGCGGGCACTGAAGCTTTCTTT. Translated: CSQEQWAGTEAFF.

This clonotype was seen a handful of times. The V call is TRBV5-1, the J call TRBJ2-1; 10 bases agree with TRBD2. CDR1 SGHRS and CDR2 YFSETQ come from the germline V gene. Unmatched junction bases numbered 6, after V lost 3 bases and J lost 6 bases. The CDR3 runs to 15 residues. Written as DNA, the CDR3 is TGCGCCAGCAGCTCCGGGACTAGCGTTCGCAATGAGCAGTTCTTC. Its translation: CASSSGTSVRNEQFF. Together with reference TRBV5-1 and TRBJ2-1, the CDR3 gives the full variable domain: KAGVTQTPRYLIKTRGQQVTLSCSPISGHRSVSWYQQTPGQGLQFLFEYFSETQRNKGNFPGRFSGRQFSNSRSEMNVSTLELGDSALYLCASSSGTSVRNEQFFGPGTRLTVL.

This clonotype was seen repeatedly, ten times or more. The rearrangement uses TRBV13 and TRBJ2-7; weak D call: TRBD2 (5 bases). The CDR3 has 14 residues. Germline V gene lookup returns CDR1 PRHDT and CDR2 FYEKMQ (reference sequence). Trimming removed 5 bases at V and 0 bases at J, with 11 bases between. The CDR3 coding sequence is TGTGCCAGCAGCCCGAGCCGGGGCTCCTACGAGCAGTACTTC. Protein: CASSPSRGSYEQYF.

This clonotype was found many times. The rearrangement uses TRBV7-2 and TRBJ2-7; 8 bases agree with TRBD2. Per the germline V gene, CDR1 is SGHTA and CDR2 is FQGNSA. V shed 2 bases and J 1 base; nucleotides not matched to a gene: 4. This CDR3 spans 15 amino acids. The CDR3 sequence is CASSLSERESYEQYF. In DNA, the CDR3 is TGTGCCAGCAGCTTATCGGAGCGGGAGTCCTACGAGCAGTACTTC.

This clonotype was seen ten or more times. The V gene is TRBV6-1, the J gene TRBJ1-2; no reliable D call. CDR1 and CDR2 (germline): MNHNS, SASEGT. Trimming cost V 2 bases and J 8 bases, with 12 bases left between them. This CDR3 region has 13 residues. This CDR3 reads CASSEHQWPGYTF. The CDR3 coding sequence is TGTGCCAGCAGTGAACATCAGTGGCCCGGCTACACCTTC.

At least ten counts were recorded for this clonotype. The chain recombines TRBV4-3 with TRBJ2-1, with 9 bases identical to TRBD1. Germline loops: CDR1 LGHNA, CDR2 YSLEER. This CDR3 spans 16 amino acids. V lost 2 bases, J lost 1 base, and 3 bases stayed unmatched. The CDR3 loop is CASSQHGQGSYNEQFF. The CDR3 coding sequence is TGCGCCAGCAGCCAACACGGACAGGGGTCCTACAATGAGCAGTTCTTC.

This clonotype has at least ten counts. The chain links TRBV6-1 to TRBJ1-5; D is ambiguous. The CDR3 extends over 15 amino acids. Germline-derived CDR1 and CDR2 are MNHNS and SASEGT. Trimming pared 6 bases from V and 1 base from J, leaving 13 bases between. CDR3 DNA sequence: TGTGCCAGCAGAGGCCCACATGGAAGCAATCAGCCCCAGCATTTT. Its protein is CASRGPHGSNQPQHF.

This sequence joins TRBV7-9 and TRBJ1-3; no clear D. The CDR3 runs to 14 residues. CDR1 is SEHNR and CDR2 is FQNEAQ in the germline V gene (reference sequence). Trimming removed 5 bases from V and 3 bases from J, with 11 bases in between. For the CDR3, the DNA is TGTGCCAGCAGCGCCCCGAGGGTTGGAAACACCATATATTTT. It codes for CASSAPRVGNTIYF.

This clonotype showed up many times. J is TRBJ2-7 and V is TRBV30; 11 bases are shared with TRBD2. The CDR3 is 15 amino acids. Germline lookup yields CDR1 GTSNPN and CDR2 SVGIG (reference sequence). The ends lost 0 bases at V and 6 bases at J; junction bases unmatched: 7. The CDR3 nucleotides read TGTGCCTGGAGTGTCGCCGGGACTAGCGGCCCCGAGCAGTACTTC. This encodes CAWSVAGTSGPEQYF. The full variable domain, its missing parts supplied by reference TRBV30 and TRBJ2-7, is SQTIHQWPATLVQPVGSPLSLECTVEGTSNPNLYWYRQAAGRGLQLLFYSVGIGQISSEVPQNLSASRPQDRQFILSSKKLLLSDSGFYLCAWSVAGTSGPEQYFGPGTRLTVT.

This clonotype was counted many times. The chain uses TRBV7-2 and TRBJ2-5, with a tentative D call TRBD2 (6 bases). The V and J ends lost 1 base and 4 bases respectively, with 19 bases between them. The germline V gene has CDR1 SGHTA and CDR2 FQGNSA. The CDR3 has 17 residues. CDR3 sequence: CASSLVGLAGPGETQYF. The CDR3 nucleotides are TGTGCCAGCAGCTTAGTGGGGCTGGCGGGACCCGGAGAGACCCAGTACTTC.

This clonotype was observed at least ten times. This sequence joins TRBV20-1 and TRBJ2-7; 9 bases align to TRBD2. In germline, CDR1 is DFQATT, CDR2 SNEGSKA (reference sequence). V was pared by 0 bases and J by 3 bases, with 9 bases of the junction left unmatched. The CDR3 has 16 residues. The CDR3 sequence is CSARDLAGTEIYEQYF. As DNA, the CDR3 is TGCAGTGCTAGAGATCTAGCGGGGACTGAGATCTACGAGCAGTACTTC.

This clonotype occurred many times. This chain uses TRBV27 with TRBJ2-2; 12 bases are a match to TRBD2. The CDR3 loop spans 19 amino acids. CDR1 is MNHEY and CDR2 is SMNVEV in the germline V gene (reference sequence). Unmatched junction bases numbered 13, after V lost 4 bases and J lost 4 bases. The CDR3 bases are TGTGCCAGCAGTTCACATCTTCTAGCGGGAGGGCCGGTCACCGGGGAGCTGTTTTTT. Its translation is CASSSHLLAGGPVTGELFF.

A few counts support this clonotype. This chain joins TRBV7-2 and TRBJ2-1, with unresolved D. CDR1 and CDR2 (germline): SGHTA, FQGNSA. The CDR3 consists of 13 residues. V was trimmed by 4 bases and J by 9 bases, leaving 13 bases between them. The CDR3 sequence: CASSYFRAFEQFF. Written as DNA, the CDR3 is TGTGCCAGCAGCTATTTTCGGGCCTTTGAGCAGTTCTTC.

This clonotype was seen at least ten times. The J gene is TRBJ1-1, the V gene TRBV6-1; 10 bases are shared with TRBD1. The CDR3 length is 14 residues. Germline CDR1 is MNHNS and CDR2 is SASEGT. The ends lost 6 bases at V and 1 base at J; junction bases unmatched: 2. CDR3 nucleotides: TGTGCCAGCAGCTGGGACAGGGGGAACACTGAAGCTTTCTTT. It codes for CASSWDRGNTEAFF.

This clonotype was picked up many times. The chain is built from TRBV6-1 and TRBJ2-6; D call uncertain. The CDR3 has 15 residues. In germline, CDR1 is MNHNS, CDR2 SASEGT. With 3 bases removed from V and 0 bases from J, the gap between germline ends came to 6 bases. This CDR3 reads CASSESSSGANVLTF. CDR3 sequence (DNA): TGTGCCAGCAGTGAGTCATCCTCTGGGGCCAACGTCCTGACTTTC.

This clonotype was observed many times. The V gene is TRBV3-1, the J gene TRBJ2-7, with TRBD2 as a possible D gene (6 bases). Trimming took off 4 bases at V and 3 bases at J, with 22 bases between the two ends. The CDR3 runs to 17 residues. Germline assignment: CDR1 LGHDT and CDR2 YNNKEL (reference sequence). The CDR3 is CASSPSASWEAHYEQYF. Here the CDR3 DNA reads TGTGCCAGCAGCCCCTCAGCTTCGTGGGAGGCCCACTACGAGCAGTACTTC.

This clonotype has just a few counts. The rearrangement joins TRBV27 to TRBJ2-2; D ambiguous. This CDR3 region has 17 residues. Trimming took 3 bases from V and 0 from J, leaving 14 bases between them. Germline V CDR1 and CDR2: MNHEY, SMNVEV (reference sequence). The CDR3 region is CASSFSLHETNTGELFF. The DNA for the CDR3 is TGTGCCAGCAGTTTTTCCCTTCACGAAACGAACACCGGGGAGCTGTTTTTT.

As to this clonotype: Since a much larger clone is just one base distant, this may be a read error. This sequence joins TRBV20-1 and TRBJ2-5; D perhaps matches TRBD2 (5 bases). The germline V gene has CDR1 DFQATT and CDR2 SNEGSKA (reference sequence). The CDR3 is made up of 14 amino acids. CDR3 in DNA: TGCAGTGCTCCGGCCGGGGATTTGGGAGAGACCCGGTACTTC. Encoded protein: CSAPAGDLGETRYF.

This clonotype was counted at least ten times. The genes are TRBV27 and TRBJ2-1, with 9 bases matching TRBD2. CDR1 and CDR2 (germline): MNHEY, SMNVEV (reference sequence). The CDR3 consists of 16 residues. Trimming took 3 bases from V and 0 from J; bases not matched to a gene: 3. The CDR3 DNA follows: TGTGCCAGCAGTTTCCGTAGCGGGAGCTCCTACAATGAGCAGTTCTTC. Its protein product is CASSFRSGSSYNEQFF.

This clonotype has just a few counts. DNA for the CDR3: TGTGCCAGCAGCGTGGAACAGGGGCTGTGGGAGACCCAGTACTTC. Its protein is CASSVEQGLWETQYF. V and J are TRBV9 and TRBJ2-5, with 7 bases identical to TRBD1. The germline gives CDR1 SGDLS, CDR2 YYNGEE. Unmatched junction bases numbered 9, after V lost 2 bases and J lost 5 bases. This CDR3 has 15 amino acids. Complete variable domain (other parts from reference TRBV9 and TRBJ2-5): DSGVTQTPKHLITATGQRVTLRCSPRSGDLSVYWYQQSLDQGLQFLIQYYNGEERAKGNILERFSAQQFPDLHSELNLSSLELGDSALYFCASSVEQGLWETQYFGPGTRLLVL.

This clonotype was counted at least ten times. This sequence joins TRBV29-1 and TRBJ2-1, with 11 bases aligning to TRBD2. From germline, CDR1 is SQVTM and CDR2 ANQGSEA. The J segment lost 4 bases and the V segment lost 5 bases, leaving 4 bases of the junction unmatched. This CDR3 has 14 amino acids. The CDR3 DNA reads TGCAGCGTTCGGGGACTAGCGGATTACAATGAGCAGTTCTTC. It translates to CSVRGLADYNEQFF.

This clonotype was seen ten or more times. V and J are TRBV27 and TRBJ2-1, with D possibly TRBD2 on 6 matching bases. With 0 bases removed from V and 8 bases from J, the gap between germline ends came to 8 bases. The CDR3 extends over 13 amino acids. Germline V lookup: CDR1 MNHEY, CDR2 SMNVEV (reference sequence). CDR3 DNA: TGTGCCAGCAGTTTATCCGGCGGGGATGAGCAGTTCTTC. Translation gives CASSLSGGDEQFF.

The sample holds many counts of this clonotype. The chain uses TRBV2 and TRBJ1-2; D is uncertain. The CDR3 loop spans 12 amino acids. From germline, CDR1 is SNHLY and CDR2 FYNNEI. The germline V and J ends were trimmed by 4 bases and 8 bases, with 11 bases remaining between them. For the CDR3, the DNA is TGTGCCAGCAGTGTCTACCGATACGGCTACACCTTC. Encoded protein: CASSVYRYGYTF. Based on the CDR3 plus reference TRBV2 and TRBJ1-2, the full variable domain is EPEVTQTPSHQVTQMGQEVILRCVPISNHLYFYWYRQILGQKVEFLVSFYNNEISEKSEIFDDQFSVERPDGSNFTLKIRSTKLEDSAMYFCASSVYRYGYTFGSGTRLTVV.

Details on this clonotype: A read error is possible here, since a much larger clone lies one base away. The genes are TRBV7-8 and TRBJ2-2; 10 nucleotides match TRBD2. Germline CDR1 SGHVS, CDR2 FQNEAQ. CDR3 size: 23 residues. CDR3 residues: CASSLAQIPSGRARMTNTGERFF. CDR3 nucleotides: TGTGCCAGCAGCTTAGCCCAGATCCCAAGCGGGAGGGCCCGGATGACGAACACCGGGGAGCGGTTTTTT.

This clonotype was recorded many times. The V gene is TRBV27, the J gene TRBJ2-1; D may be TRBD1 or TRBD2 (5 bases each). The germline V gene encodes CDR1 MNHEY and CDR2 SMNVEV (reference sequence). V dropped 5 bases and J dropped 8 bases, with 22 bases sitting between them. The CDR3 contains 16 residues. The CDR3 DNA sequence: TGTGCCAGCAGTCCGAAAATACGGGGCCTTGGGGATGAGCAGTTCTTC. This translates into CASSPKIRGLGDEQFF.

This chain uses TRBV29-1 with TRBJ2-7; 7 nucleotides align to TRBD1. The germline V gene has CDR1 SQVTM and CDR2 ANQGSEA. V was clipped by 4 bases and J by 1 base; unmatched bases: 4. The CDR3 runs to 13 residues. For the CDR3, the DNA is TGCAGCGTTGGGGACAGTGGGTCCTACGAGCAGTACTTC. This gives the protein CSVGDSGSYEQYF.

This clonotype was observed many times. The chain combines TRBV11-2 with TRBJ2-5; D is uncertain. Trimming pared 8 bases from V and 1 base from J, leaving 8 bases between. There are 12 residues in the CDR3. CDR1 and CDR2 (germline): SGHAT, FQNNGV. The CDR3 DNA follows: TGTGCCAGCGGCCCTATCCAAGAGACCCAGTACTTC. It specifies CASGPIQETQYF.